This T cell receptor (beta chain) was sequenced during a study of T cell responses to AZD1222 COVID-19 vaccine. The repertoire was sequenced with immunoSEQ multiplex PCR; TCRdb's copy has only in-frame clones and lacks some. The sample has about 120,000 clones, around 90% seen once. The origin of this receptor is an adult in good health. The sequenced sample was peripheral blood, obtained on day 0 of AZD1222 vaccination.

Here the CDR3 DNA reads TGCAGTGCTAGTAGACGTTCTAGCACAGATACGCAGTATTTT. Translating gives CSASRRSSTDTQYF. The chain carries TRBV20-1 and TRBJ2-3, with D unresolved. CDR1 is DFQATT, CDR2 SNEGSKA, per germline (reference sequence). The CDR3 extends over 14 amino acids. The V end lost 3 bases, the J end lost 0 bases, and 10 bases lay between the germline ends.